In this sample, the clone carrying this TCR beta chain turned up a few times. Antigen specificity is unknown. The authors incorporated unique molecular identifiers into the TCR beta cDNA libraries. From roughly 1 to 10 million T cells, 400,000 to 650,000 cDNA molecules were obtained. TCRdb independently ran MiXCR on the PCR reads; one entry per CDR3 protein. Of fewer than 850,000 distinct CDR3 sequences listed, roughly 27% were seen once; the top ten hold roughly 0.54%. The data stem from a study of post-analysis software for immune sequencing data. The wider study: Recorded disease courses covered relapsing-remitting, secondary progressive and progressive-relapsing multiple sclerosis. Some patients had no subtype annotation. Findings of the study overall: Significantly lower normalized Chao1 diversity was found in patients with multiple sclerosis relative to controls. Patients carried several TRBV segments more frequently than controls did, and TRBV5-6, TRBV5-1 and TRBV20-1 were among them. Those samples that were prepared in the same batch co-clustered strongly by F measure.

V shed 7 bases and J shed 3 bases, with 16 bases lying between them. The CDR3 extends over 14 amino acids. Germline CDR1 and CDR2: SQVTM and ANQGSEA. The V and J genes are TRBV29-1 and TRBJ1-5; perhaps TRBD1 as D (6 bases). Sequencing was carried out using blood. The sequence derives from a girl aged 5 to 17 with multiple sclerosis. The CDR3 DNA is TGCAGCGCCGCCACAGGGTCCTCCAATCAGCCCCAGCATTTT. Amino acids: CSAATGSSNQPQHF.